Shown below are 24 T cell receptor beta chains from a single sample sequenced in a study of blood T cell repertoires in COVID-19. Produced via immunoSEQ multiplex PCR; TCRdb's table is partial and in-frame only. The sample records about 81,000 clones, around 80% being singletons. Sequencing was performed on peripheral blood. These receptor sequences come from a human donor in a cohort sampled during active COVID-19.

The genes are TRBV5-1 and TRBJ2-7, with D perhaps matching TRBD1 (5 bases). Trimming took off 0 bases at V and 2 bases at J, with 12 bases between the two ends. The CDR3 runs to 15 residues. The V gene's germline CDR1 is SGHRS and CDR2 YFSETQ. The CDR3: CASSLVGASTYEQYF. For the CDR3, the DNA is TGCGCCAGCAGCTTGGTTGGGGCCTCAACCTACGAGCAGTACTTC. The variable domain in full, completed from reference TRBV5-1 and TRBJ2-7, reads KAGVTQTPRYLIKTRGQQVTLSCSPISGHRSVSWYQQTPGQGLQFLFEYFSETQRNKGNFPGRFSGRQFSNSRSEMNVSTLELGDSALYLCASSLVGASTYEQYFGPGTRLTVT.

This chain connects TRBV14 to TRBJ2-1; TRBD2 agrees at 10 bases. Germline V gene lookup returns CDR1 SGHDN and CDR2 FVKESK. Unmatched junction bases numbered 12, after V lost 1 base and J lost 12 bases. The CDR3 sequence is 16 residues long. CDR3: CASSQGASGGAVRQFF. CDR3 DNA: TGTGCCAGCAGCCAAGGGGCCAGCGGGGGGGCCGTTCGGCAGTTCTTC.

The V and J genes are TRBV9 and TRBJ2-1, with TRBD1 as a possible D gene (6 bases). Trimming pared 4 bases from V and 5 bases from J, leaving 16 bases between. This CDR3 comprises 15 residues. Germline V gives CDR1 SGDLS, CDR2 YYNGEE. CDR3 nucleotides: TGTGCCAGCAGCTGGGGGACACTAAACGACAATGAGCAGTTCTTC. The encoded protein is CASSWGTLNDNEQFF.

The chain recombines TRBV19 with TRBJ1-6; D is unclear. This CDR3 is 13 amino acids long. Trimming removed 10 bases from V and 3 bases from J, with 10 bases in between. The germline V gene has CDR1 LNHDA and CDR2 SQIVND (reference sequence). The CDR3 region has the DNA TGTGCCACGAGAGGCAGCTATAATTCACCCCTCCACTTT. Its translation is CATRGSYNSPLHF.

This clone was counted once. The chain combines TRBV10-3 with TRBJ1-2; 7 nucleotides agree with TRBD1. V was pared by 3 bases and J by 5 bases, with 0 bases of the junction left unmatched. The germline V gene has CDR1 ENHRY and CDR2 SYGVKD. The CDR3 is 12 residues long. The CDR3 here is CAISEQGYGYTF. CDR3 in DNA: TGTGCCATCAGTGAACAGGGGTATGGCTACACCTTC.

This chain joins TRBV7-6 and TRBJ2-1, with 13 bases identical to TRBD2. CDR1 is SGHVS, CDR2 FNYEAQ, per germline. The V gene end was trimmed by 5 bases and the J gene end by 1 base; junction bases not matched to a gene: 5. The CDR3 is 17 amino acids. CDR3 DNA: TGTGCCAGCAGCCCTACGGGACTAGCGGGGTCCTACAATGAGCAGTTCTTC. This gives the protein CASSPTGLAGSYNEQFF.

This rearrangement joins TRBV19 to TRBJ1-2; D may be TRBD1 (6 bases). CDR3 length: 14 residues. The V gene lost 7 bases and the J gene lost 2 bases, with 14 bases spanning the gap. Germline values: CDR1 LNHDA, CDR2 SQIVND (reference sequence). CDR3: CASNSGHDNYGYTF. In DNA, the CDR3 is TGTGCCAGTAACTCGGGACACGACAACTATGGCTACACCTTC.

The chain is built from TRBV7-9 and TRBJ1-3; maybe TRBD1 (6 bases). This CDR3 comprises 16 residues. The germline gives CDR1 SEHNR, CDR2 FQNEAQ (reference sequence). V was shortened by 6 bases and J by 5 bases, with 20 bases between the two germline ends. In nucleotides, the CDR3 is TGTGCCAGCAGTCTCGGGGGGGCTGATTCGAGAAACACCATATATTTT. Amino acid sequence: CASSLGGADSRNTIYF.

The count of this clone is one. The chain uses TRBV5-1 and TRBJ2-7; 9 nucleotides line up with TRBD1. CDR1 and CDR2 from the germline V gene are SGHRS and YFSETQ. V dropped 0 bases and J dropped 3; count of bases not matched to a gene: 4. The CDR3 is 15 residues long. CDR3 in DNA: TGCGCCAGCAGCTTGGATACAGGGGGCCGCTACGAGCAGTACTTC. This gives the protein CASSLDTGGRYEQYF. The full variable domain, with the rest looked up from reference TRBV5-1 and TRBJ2-7, is KAGVTQTPRYLIKTRGQQVTLSCSPISGHRSVSWYQQTPGQGLQFLFEYFSETQRNKGNFPGRFSGRQFSNSRSEMNVSTLELGDSALYLCASSLDTGGRYEQYFGPGTRLTVT.

The gene calls are TRBV28 and TRBJ1-1, with D possibly TRBD1 on 6 matching bases. Looked up from germline, CDR1 is MDHEN and CDR2 is SYDVKM. This CDR3 has 14 residues. The V and J ends lost 7 bases and 1 base respectively, with 13 bases between them. The CDR3 reads CASIWGGANTEAFF. The CDR3 nucleotides are TGTGCCAGCATTTGGGGGGGCGCGAACACTGAAGCTTTCTTT.

This chain links TRBV7-9 with TRBJ1-2; D is ambiguous. The CDR3 loop spans 13 amino acids. Between the trimmed V and J ends, which lost 7 bases and 3 bases, there was a span of 12 bases. Germline V lookup: CDR1 SEHNR, CDR2 FQNEAQ (reference sequence). The CDR3, as DNA: TGTGCCAGCATCCGGCCAGGCGACTATGGCTACACCTTC. Encoded protein: CASIRPGDYGYTF.

This rearrangement joins TRBV10-3 to TRBJ1-1; 8 bases match TRBD1. Germline CDR1 is ENHRY and CDR2 is SYGVKD. The J segment lost 5 bases and the V segment lost 1 base, leaving 9 bases of the junction unmatched. The CDR3 runs 16 residues. The CDR3 protein is CAISEFRQGANTEAFF. For the CDR3, the DNA is TGTGCCATCAGTGAGTTCCGGCAGGGGGCGAATACTGAAGCTTTCTTT.

The V and J genes are TRBV18 and TRBJ2-1; 7 nucleotides line up with TRBD1. Germline CDR1 is KGHSH and CDR2 is LQKENI. V was pared by 3 bases and J by 2 bases, with 4 bases of the junction left unmatched. The CDR3 is 15 residues long. The CDR3 reads CASSPFQGAYNEQFF. In nucleotides, the CDR3 is TGTGCCAGCTCACCGTTTCAGGGGGCCTACAATGAGCAGTTCTTC.

V usage is TRBV5-1 and J usage is TRBJ2-7; D remains unclear. Germline V gene data show CDR1 as SGHRS and CDR2 as YFSETQ. The length of the CDR3 is 12 residues. The V end was cut by 1 base, the J end by 5 bases, with 7 bases between. The CDR3 nucleotides read TGCGCCAGCAGCTTGTTAAGCGACGAGCAGTACTTC. Protein product: CASSLLSDEQYF.

The J gene is TRBJ2-5, the V gene TRBV18; 9 nucleotides align to TRBD1. Germline assignment: CDR1 KGHSH and CDR2 LQKENI. The CDR3 runs to 19 residues. The J segment lost 2 bases and the V segment lost 4 bases, leaving 17 bases of the junction unmatched. Written as DNA, the CDR3 is TGTGCCAGCTCACGACGAACGTCCCGGGACAGGGACGGGCAAGAGACCCAGTACTTC. Its protein product is CASSRRTSRDRDGQETQYF.

This clone was observed once. The genes are TRBV28 and TRBJ1-1; D not resolved. The CDR3 has 13 amino acids. V lost 2 bases and J 1 base, leaving 5 bases between the germline ends. Germline V gene sequence: CDR1 MDHEN, CDR2 SYDVKM. The CDR3 reads CASSLPGNTEAFF. The CDR3 nucleotides read TGTGCCAGCAGTTTACCAGGGAACACTGAAGCTTTCTTT.

The rearrangement uses TRBV4-1 and TRBJ1-1, with D unresolved. The CDR3 runs to 15 residues. Germline V gives CDR1 MGHRA, CDR2 YSYEKL. The ends were cut back, 2 bases at V and 1 base at J, with 11 bases in the middle. CDR3 in amino acids: CASSQPGRKNTEAFF. CDR3 sequence (DNA): TGCGCCAGCAGCCAACCGGGAAGAAAGAACACTGAAGCTTTCTTT.

J is TRBJ2-3 and V is TRBV28; TRBD2 matches 8 bases. CDR3 size: 17 residues. Germline lookup yields CDR1 MDHEN and CDR2 SYDVKM. Germline trimming cut 1 base from V and 2 bases from J; bases unmatched to any gene: 8. The CDR3 region is CASSLFGAGGLTDTQYF. The CDR3 region has the DNA TGTGCCAGCAGTTTATTCGGGGCGGGGGGCCTCACAGATACGCAGTATTTT.

The V and J genes are TRBV6-6 and TRBJ2-5, with TRBD1 matching over 10 bases. Germline-derived CDR1 and CDR2 are MNHNY and SVGAGI (reference sequence). This CDR3 has 15 residues. After removal of 8 bases from V and 5 bases from J, the junction contained 11 bases not matched to a gene. The CDR3 DNA follows: TGTGCCAGCGGAAAAGACAGGGGGCGAGAGGAGACCCAGTACTTC. This encodes CASGKDRGREETQYF.

The chain uses TRBV19 and TRBJ2-3; no clear D. Trimming removed 4 bases from V and 0 bases from J, with 8 bases in between. Germline V gives CDR1 LNHDA, CDR2 SQIVND (reference sequence). The CDR3 contains 14 residues. The CDR3: CASSTRSSTDTQYF. The DNA of the CDR3 is TGTGCCAGTAGTACGCGATCTAGCACAGATACGCAGTATTTT.

The rearrangement joins TRBV10-1 to TRBJ1-3, with D tentatively TRBD1 (5 bases). CDR1 and CDR2 from the germline V gene are WNHNN and SYGVQD (reference sequence). The CDR3 length is 15 residues. Deletions cut 3 bases from V and 3 bases from J, with 12 bases between. CDR3 in amino acids: CASSDVRVGGNTIYF. In DNA, the CDR3 is TGCGCCAGCAGTGATGTCAGGGTAGGTGGAAACACCATATATTTT.

The chain has TRBV19 and TRBJ2-3; D unclear. The CDR3 contains 11 residues. V lost 4 bases, J lost 4 bases, and 3 bases lay in between. Looked up from germline, CDR1 is LNHDA and CDR2 is SQIVND (reference sequence). The CDR3 region is CASSTADTQYF. The CDR3 DNA reads as TGTGCCAGTAGTACCGCAGATACGCAGTATTTT. Full variable domain (outside the CDR3, taken from reference TRBV19 and TRBJ2-3): DGGITQSPKYLFRKEGQNVTLSCEQNLNHDAMYWYRQDPGQGLRLIYYSQIVNDFQKGDIAEGYSVSREKKESFPLTVTSAQKNPTAFYLCASSTADTQYFGPGTRLTVL.

The CDR3 region is CASSPGQGNEKLFF. The CDR3 nucleotides read TGCGCCAGCAGCCCGGGACAGGGTAATGAAAAACTGTTTTTT. This rearrangement joins TRBV4-1 to TRBJ1-4; the match to TRBD1 covers 9 bases. Germline values: CDR1 MGHRA, CDR2 YSYEKL. This CDR3 region has 14 residues. V lost 4 bases and J lost 4; bases outside the gene matches: 1.

The chain carries TRBV12-3 or TRBV12-4 and TRBJ1-5, with 7 bases aligning to TRBD1. After removal of 7 bases from V and 5 bases from J, the junction contained 5 bases not matched to a gene. This CDR3 region has 13 residues. The CDR3 nucleotides are TGTGCCAGCACCTCAGGGGGGCATCAGCCCCAGCATTTT. Protein sequence: CASTSGGHQPQHF.